The 17 T cell receptor beta chains below come from one sample, sequenced in a study of blood T cell repertoires in COVID-19. Profiling relied on immunoSEQ multiplex PCR, and the TCRdb table lists in-frame clones only, not all of them. The sample lists roughly 300,000 clones, roughly 87% occurring once. Sequenced sample: PBMCs or T cells enriched from blood (not recorded which). These receptors all stem from a woman in her thirties who had recovered from COVID-19.

This sequence joins TRBV29-1 and TRBJ1-1; D is undetermined. The V end was cut by 6 bases, the J end by 1 base, with 12 bases between. The CDR3 is 13 residues long. In germline, CDR1 is SQVTM, CDR2 ANQGSEA. The CDR3 here is CSVPSTTNTEAFF. As DNA, the CDR3 is TGCAGCGTCCCATCGACAACGAACACTGAAGCTTTCTTT.

In nucleotides, the CDR3 is TGTGCCAGCAGCTTATCCGGAGCCACAGATACGCAGTATTTT. It specifies CASSLSGATDTQYF. The V gene is TRBV7-9, the J gene TRBJ2-3; D gene ambiguous. The germline V and J ends were trimmed by 2 bases and 2 bases, with 8 bases remaining between them. The CDR3 is 14 amino acids. The germline gives CDR1 SEHNR, CDR2 FQNEAQ (reference sequence).

The chain carries TRBV6-5 and TRBJ1-2; D is ambiguous. CDR1 is MNHEY, CDR2 SVGAGI, per germline. CDR3 length equals 13 residues. The V and J ends lost 1 base and 8 bases respectively, with 11 bases between them. CDR3 protein: CASSYLGSGGYTF. Written as DNA, the CDR3 is TGTGCCAGCAGTTACTTAGGGAGCGGGGGCTACACCTTC.

The CDR3 sequence: CASRDPQGPDEQYF. The CDR3 DNA is TGCGCCAGCAGAGATCCGCAGGGGCCGGACGAGCAGTACTTC. J is TRBJ2-7 and V is TRBV5-1, with D possibly being TRBD1 (6 bases). CDR3 length equals 14 residues. Between the trimmed V and J ends, which lost 5 bases and 5 bases, there was a span of 17 bases. Germline CDR1 SGHRS, CDR2 YFSETQ. The full variable domain, rest sourced from reference TRBV5-1 and TRBJ2-7, is KAGVTQTPRYLIKTRGQQVTLSCSPISGHRSVSWYQQTPGQGLQFLFEYFSETQRNKGNFPGRFSGRQFSNSRSEMNVSTLELGDSALYLCASRDPQGPDEQYFGPGTRLTVT.

The V call is TRBV5-6, the J call TRBJ2-2; D unresolved. The CDR3 has 12 residues. V was trimmed by 0 bases and J by 7 bases, leaving 4 bases between them. Germline-derived CDR1 and CDR2 are SGHDT and YYEEEE. CDR3 amino acids: CASSLAVGELFF. The CDR3 DNA reads TGTGCCAGCAGCTTGGCCGTCGGGGAGCTGTTTTTT. The complete variable domain, with remaining parts taken from reference TRBV5-6 and TRBJ2-2, reads DAGVTQSPTHLIKTRGQQVTLRCSPKSGHDTVSWYQQALGQGPQFIFQYYEEEERQRGNFPDRFSGHQFPNYSSELNVNALLLGDSALYLCASSLAVGELFFGEGSRLTVL.

The chain couples TRBV4-2 to TRBJ2-3; 10 nucleotides agree with TRBD2. The length of the CDR3 is 16 residues. V shed 4 bases and J 3 bases; nucleotides not matched to a gene: 7. CDR1 is LGHNA and CDR2 is YNFKEQ in the germline V gene. CDR3 region: CASSPERGGRTDTQYF. In nucleotides, the CDR3 is TGTGCCAGCAGCCCAGAGCGGGGGGGGCGGACAGATACGCAGTATTTT.

The J gene is TRBJ2-7, the V gene TRBV10-1; D call uncertain. This CDR3 is 13 amino acids long. Germline CDR1 WNHNN, CDR2 SYGVQD (reference sequence). The germline V and J ends were trimmed by 3 bases and 3 bases, with 9 bases remaining between them. The CDR3 loop reads CASSDYRFYEQYF. The CDR3 DNA is TGCGCCAGCAGTGACTACAGATTCTACGAGCAGTACTTC.

The chain joins TRBV28 to TRBJ1-2; TRBD1 might be the D (5 bases). CDR1 and CDR2 (germline): MDHEN, SYDVKM. CDR3 length: 16 residues. Trimming took 4 bases from V and 7 from J, leaving 22 bases between them. This chain's CDR3 is CASSSGGEGAMGGYTF. Here the CDR3 DNA reads TGTGCCAGCAGTTCTGGAGGGGAAGGCGCTATGGGTGGCTACACCTTC.

The rearrangement uses TRBV5-4 and TRBJ2-7; TRBD1 aligns across 10 bases. The germline V gene has CDR1 SGHNT and CDR2 YYREEE (reference sequence). V lost 3 bases and J lost 5; bases outside the gene matches: 8. There are 15 residues in the CDR3. The CDR3 nucleotides read TGTGCCAGCAGCTCAACCGGGACAGGGGATCACGAGCAGTACTTC. Protein sequence: CASSSTGTGDHEQYF. The whole variable domain, filled in from reference TRBV5-4 and TRBJ2-7, reads ETGVTQSPTHLIKTRGQQVTLRCSSQSGHNTVSWYQQALGQGPQFIFQYYREEENGRGNFPPRFSGLQFPNYSSELNVNALELDDSALYLCASSSTGTGDHEQYFGPGTRLTVT.

This clone appeared once. The rearrangement uses TRBV18 and TRBJ1-6; no firm D call. The V end lost 3 bases, the J end lost 8 bases, and 11 bases lay between the germline ends. Germline V gives CDR1 KGHSH, CDR2 LQKENI. CDR3 length: 14 amino acids. The CDR3 bases are TGTGCCAGCTCACCCTCCCTGGCAGATTCACCCCTCCACTTT. It encodes CASSPSLADSPLHF. Using reference TRBV18 and TRBJ1-6 for the parts outside the CDR3, the full variable domain is NAGVMQNPRHLVRRRGQEARLRCSPMKGHSHVYWYRQLPEEGLKFMVYLQKENIIDESGMPKERFSAEFPKEGPSILRIQQVVRGDSAAYFCASSPSLADSPLHFGNGTRLTVT.

The count of this clone is one. This CDR3 is also generated by other DNA sequences in the sample. The CDR3 spells CAWSGQPNQPQHF. The DNA of the CDR3 is TGTGCCTGGTCTGGACAGCCGAATCAGCCCCAGCATTTT. The V and J genes are TRBV30 and TRBJ1-5; D is perhaps TRBD1 (6 bases). The germline V gene has CDR1 GTSNPN and CDR2 SVGIG (reference sequence). The CDR3 extends over 13 amino acids. V was shortened by 5 bases and J by 4 bases, with 12 bases between the two germline ends.

The chain recombines TRBV7-8 with TRBJ2-5, with D perhaps matching TRBD1 (6 bases). This CDR3 region has 14 residues. V shed 6 bases and J shed 2 bases, with 13 bases lying between them. Germline values: CDR1 SGHVS, CDR2 FQNEAQ. CDR3 in amino acids: CASRTETGQETQYF. CDR3 nucleotide sequence: TGTGCCAGCAGGACCGAGACAGGACAAGAGACCCAGTACTTC.

The chain links TRBV11-2 to TRBJ1-2, with D unresolved. The germline V gene encodes CDR1 SGHAT and CDR2 FQNNGV. V was cut by 5 bases and J by 6 bases, with 13 bases left in between. The CDR3 contains 13 residues. CDR3 residues: CASSRLGWDGYTF. CDR3 coding DNA: TGTGCCAGCAGCCGACTAGGGTGGGATGGCTACACCTTC.

V usage is TRBV30 and J usage is TRBJ1-4; D unclear. The CDR3 sequence is 12 residues long. V was pared by 4 bases and J by 1 base, with 4 bases between. From germline, CDR1 is GTSNPN and CDR2 SVGIG (reference sequence). CDR3 coding DNA: TGTGCCTGGACAGAAACTAATGAAAAACTGTTTTTT. Protein sequence: CAWTETNEKLFF. Combining the CDR3 with reference TRBV30 and TRBJ1-4 gives the whole variable domain SQTIHQWPATLVQPVGSPLSLECTVEGTSNPNLYWYRQAAGRGLQLLFYSVGIGQISSEVPQNLSASRPQDRQFILSSKKLLLSDSGFYLCAWTETNEKLFFGSGTQLSVL.

The CDR3 DNA follows: TGTGCCAGCAGCACTCGACCAGGGGGCGCGGACGAGCAGTACTTC. It specifies CASSTRPGGADEQYF. V and J are TRBV9 and TRBJ2-7; 8 bases match TRBD1. CDR3 length: 15 residues. In germline, CDR1 is SGDLS, CDR2 YYNGEE. After removal of 4 bases from V and 5 bases from J, the junction contained 11 bases not matched to a gene.

The chain uses TRBV7-9 and TRBJ1-5, with TRBD1 matching over 10 bases. Looked up from germline, CDR1 is SEHNR and CDR2 is FQNEAQ (reference sequence). The length of the CDR3 is 19 residues. The junction had 13 bases not matched to a gene; V was cut back by 1 base and J by 4 bases. The CDR3 DNA sequence: TGTGCCAGCAGCTTAGGAAGCGACAGGGGGCCTGTTTTGAATCAGCCCCAGCATTTT. Translating it yields CASSLGSDRGPVLNQPQHF.

This sequence joins TRBV18 and TRBJ2-1, with 9 positions matching TRBD1. The CDR3 covers 14 residues. The junction had 6 bases not matched to a gene; V was cut back by 3 bases and J by 9 bases. Germline values: CDR1 KGHSH, CDR2 LQKENI. In nucleotides, the CDR3 is TGTGCCAGCTCACCGCCTACAGGGGGCGGTGAGCAGTTCTTC. Translating gives CASSPPTGGGEQFF.